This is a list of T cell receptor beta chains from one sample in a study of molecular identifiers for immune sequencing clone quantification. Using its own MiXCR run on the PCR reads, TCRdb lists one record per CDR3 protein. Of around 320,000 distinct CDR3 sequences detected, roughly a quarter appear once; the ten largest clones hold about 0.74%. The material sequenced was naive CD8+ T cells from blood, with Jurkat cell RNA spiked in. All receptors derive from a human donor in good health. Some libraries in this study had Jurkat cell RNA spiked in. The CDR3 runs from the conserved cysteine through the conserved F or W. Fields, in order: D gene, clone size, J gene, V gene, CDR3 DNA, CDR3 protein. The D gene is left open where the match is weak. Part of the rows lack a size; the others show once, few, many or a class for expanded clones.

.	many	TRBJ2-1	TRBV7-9	TGTGCCAGCAGCTTGCGACCCGGGGTCCTAAGCTCCTACAATGAGCAGTTCTTC	CASSLRPGVLSSYNEQFF
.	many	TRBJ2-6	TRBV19	TGTGCCAGTAGTATGCCGGTGGGCTCTGGGGCCAACGTCCTGACTTTC	CASSMPVGSGANVLTF
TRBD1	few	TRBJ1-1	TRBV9	TGTGCCAGCAGCGGAAACAGAGAACAGGGGGAAGCTTTCTTT	CASSGNREQGEAFF
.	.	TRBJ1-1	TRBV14	TGTGCCAGCAGCCAAGACGGGGAAAACACTGAAGCTTTCTTT	CASSQDGENTEAFF
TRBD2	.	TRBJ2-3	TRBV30	TGTGCCTGGGCAATAGCGGGGCTCACAGATACGCAGTATTTT	CAWAIAGLTDTQYF
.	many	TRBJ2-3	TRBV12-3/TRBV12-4	TGTGCCAGCAGATCGGACAGATCTCCTAGCACAGATACGCAGTATTTT	CASRSDRSPSTDTQYF
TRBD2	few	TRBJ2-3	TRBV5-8	TGTGCCAGCAGCTCGAGGACTAGCGGGAGCGCAGATACGCAGTATTTT	CASSSRTSGSADTQYF
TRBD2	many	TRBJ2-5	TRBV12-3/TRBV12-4	TGTGCCAGCAGCGGGTCCCCCAGGACTAGCGGGGATCAAGAGACCCAGTACTTC	CASSGSPRTSGDQETQYF
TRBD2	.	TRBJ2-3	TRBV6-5	TGTGCCAGCAAAACCGAGCTAGCGGGAGCAGATACGCAGTATTTT	CASKTELAGADTQYF
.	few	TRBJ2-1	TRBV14	TGTGCCAGCAGCCACGTTAGGGGTTCTGAGCAGTTCTTC	CASSHVRGSEQFF
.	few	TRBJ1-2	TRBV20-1	TGCAGTGCCCCGGTCTTCAGGTCTAACTATGGCTACACCTTC	CSAPVFRSNYGYTF
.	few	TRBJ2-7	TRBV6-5	TGTGCCAGCAGTTACGGGCAGGGGAGCCACGAGCAGTACTTC	CASSYGQGSHEQYF
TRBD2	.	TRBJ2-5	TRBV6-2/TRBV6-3	TGTGCCAGCAGTTACGGGACTAGTCTTTTCCAGTACTTC	CASSYGTSLFQYF
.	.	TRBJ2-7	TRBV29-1	TGCAGCGTTGGTAGCGGCCTGGGCCCCTACGAGCAGTACTTC	CSVGSGLGPYEQYF
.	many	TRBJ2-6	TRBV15	TGTGCCACCAGCAGTTTTCCCGACCTTCTGGGGGCCAACGTCCTGACTTTC	CATSSFPDLLGANVLTF
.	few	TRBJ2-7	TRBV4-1	TGCGCCAGCAGCCAGAACAGGGACGAGCAGTACTTC	CASSQNRDEQYF
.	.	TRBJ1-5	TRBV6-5	TGTGCCAGCAGTTACGTAAGGAGCAATCAGCCCCAGCATTTT	CASSYVRSNQPQHF
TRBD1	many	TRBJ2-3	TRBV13	TGTGCCAGCAGCAACGGACAGGGTGAAGATACGCAGTATTTT	CASSNGQGEDTQYF
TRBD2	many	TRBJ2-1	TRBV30	TGTGCCTGGAGTGTGGGACTAGCGTCCTACAATGAGCAGTTCTTC	CAWSVGLASYNEQFF
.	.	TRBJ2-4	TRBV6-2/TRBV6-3	TGTGCCTGCAGTTACTTTGACATTCAGTACTTC	CACSYFDIQYF
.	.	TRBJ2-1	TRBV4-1	TGCGCCAGCAGCCTCGCGATATACAATGAGCAGTTCTTC	CASSLAIYNEQFF
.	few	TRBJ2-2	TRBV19	TGTGCCAGTAGTATCACGGGCGCGAACACCGGGGAGCTGTTTTTT	CASSITGANTGELFF
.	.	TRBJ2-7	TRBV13	TGTGCCCGCCGCTTATCCGGGGCTGGGAGTTCGGGGCAGTACTTC	CARRLSGAGSSGQYF
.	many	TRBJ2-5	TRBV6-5	TGTGCCAGCAGCCCGGGGCCAGAGACCCAGTACTTC	CASSPGPETQYF
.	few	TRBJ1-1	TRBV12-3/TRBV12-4	TGTGCCAGCAGCCCTAGCCTCGGGGGCACTGAAGCTTTCTTT	CASSPSLGGTEAFF
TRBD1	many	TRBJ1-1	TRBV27	TGTGCCAGCAGCTTAGGGGGCGCGACTGAAGCTTTCTTT	CASSLGGATEAFF
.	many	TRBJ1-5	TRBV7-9	TGTGCCAGCAGCTTAAGTGGCAATCAGCCCCAGCATTTT	CASSLSGNQPQHF
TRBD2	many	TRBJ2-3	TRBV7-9	TGTGCCAGCAGCGCAGTCGCTAGCGGGAGTTCAGATACGCAGTATTTT	CASSAVASGSSDTQYF
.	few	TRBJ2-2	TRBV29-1	TGCAGCGTTGAAGAGGCAGGCAGAACGAACACCGGGGAGCTGTTTTTT	CSVEEAGRTNTGELFF
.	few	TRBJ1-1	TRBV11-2	TGTGCCAGCAGCTTAGAGCGGGGACACACTGAAGCTTTCTTT	CASSLERGHTEAFF
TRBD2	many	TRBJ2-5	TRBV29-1	TGCAGCGTTGAAGGGAATCTAGCGGGAGCGGCGGGGGAGACCCAGTACTTC	CSVEGNLAGAAGETQYF
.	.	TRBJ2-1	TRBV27	TGTGCCAGCAGTTTAAGGCTGGGGCCCCTCTCCTACAATGAGCAGTTCTTC	CASSLRLGPLSYNEQFF
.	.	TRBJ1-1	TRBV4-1	TGCGCCAGCAGCCAACGGAGCCGCCGGAACACTGAAGCTTTCTTT	CASSQRSRRNTEAFF
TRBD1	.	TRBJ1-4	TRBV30	TGTGCCTGGAGTTCTTTGATGGGACAGGGTCACCAAAAACTGTTTTTT	CAWSSLMGQGHQKLFF
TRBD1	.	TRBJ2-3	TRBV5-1	TGCGCCAGCAGCTTTGGACAGGGGGCAGTAATTCCTACAGATACGCAGTATTTT	CASSFGQGAVIPTDTQYF
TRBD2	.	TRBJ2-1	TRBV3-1	TGTGCCAGCAGCCAGACCGGGACTAGCGGGAGGGCCCTAACCAATGAGCAGTTCTTC	CASSQTGTSGRALTNEQFF
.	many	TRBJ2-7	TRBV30	TGTGCCTGGAACTCTGGGGGGATCGAGCAGTACTTC	CAWNSGGIEQYF
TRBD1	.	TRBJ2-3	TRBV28	TGTGCCAACAAGCAGACAGGGGGCTGGACAGATACGCAGTATTTT	CANKQTGGWTDTQYF
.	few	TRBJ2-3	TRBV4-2	TGTGCCAGCAGCCAAGATAACAGCTACAGCACAGATACGCAGTATTTT	CASSQDNSYSTDTQYF
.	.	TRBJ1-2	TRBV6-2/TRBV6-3	TGTGCCAGCAGTTACTACAGGAGCTATGGCTACACCTTC	CASSYYRSYGYTF
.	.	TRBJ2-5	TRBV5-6	TGTGCCAGCAGCGCGTGGGAGACCCAGCACTTC	CASSAWETQHF
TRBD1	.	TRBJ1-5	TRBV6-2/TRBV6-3	TGTGCCAGCAGTCCCCAGGGGGGGGGAGATCAGCCCCAGCATTTT	CASSPQGGGDQPQHF
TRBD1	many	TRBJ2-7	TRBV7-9	TGTGCCAGCAGCCACAGGGGATACGAGCAGTACTTC	CASSHRGYEQYF
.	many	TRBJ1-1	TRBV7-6	TGTGCCAGCAGCTTATTGTCTGACGAAGCTTTCTTT	CASSLLSDEAFF
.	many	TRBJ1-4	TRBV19	TGTGCCAGTAGTATTGCCTTCAATGAAAAACTGTTTTTT	CASSIAFNEKLFF
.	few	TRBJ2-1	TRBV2	TGTGCCAGCAGCTCCTCCTGGGGTATGCCCTACAATGAGCAGTTCTTC	CASSSSWGMPYNEQFF
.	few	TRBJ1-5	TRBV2	TGTGCCAGCAGTTACAACACTGTGGGGCAGCCCCAGCATTTT	CASSYNTVGQPQHF
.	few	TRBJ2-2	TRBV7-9	TGTGCCAGCAGACCTCGAGACACGAACACCGGGGAGCTGTTTTTT	CASRPRDTNTGELFF
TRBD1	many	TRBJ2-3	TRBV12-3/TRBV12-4	TGTGCCAGCACCTCTTCTGGGACAGCGCAAAGGGCCAGCACAGATACGCAGTATTTT	CASTSSGTAQRASTDTQYF
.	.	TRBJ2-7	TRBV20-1	TGCAGTGCTAGAGGGAGCAGGGGTGGACAACAGGGTCCCCGCGAGCAGTACTTC	CSARGSRGGQQGPREQYF
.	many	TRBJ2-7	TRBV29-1	TGCAGCGCCGAGGAGGGGGATAAAGGGACCTACGAGCAGTACTTC	CSAEEGDKGTYEQYF
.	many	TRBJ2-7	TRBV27	TGTGCCAGCTCCGTCGGACAGACCGCCTACGAGCAGTACTTC	CASSVGQTAYEQYF
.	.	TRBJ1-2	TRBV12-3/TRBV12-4	TGTGCCAGCAGTTTAATCAGGGCGGAGGGCTACGCCTTC	CASSLIRAEGYAF
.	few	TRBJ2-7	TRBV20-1	TGCAGTGCTAGAGACAATGGTTTAGGGTCCTACGAGCAGTACTTC	CSARDNGLGSYEQYF
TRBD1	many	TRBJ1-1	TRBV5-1	TGCGCCAGCAGCTTGAGCACAGGGGGCCCATACACTGAAGCTTTCTTT	CASSLSTGGPYTEAFF
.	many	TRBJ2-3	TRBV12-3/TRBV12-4	TGTGCCAGCAGTTCATCTAGCGAGACGCAGTATTTT	CASSSSSETQYF
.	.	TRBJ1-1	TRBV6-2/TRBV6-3	TGTGCCCGCAGCAGGGTGGCTGAAGCTTTCTTT	CARSRVAEAFF
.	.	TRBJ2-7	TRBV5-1	TGCGCCAGCAGCCCACCCCTTACCTACGAGCGGTACTTC	CASSPPLTYERYF